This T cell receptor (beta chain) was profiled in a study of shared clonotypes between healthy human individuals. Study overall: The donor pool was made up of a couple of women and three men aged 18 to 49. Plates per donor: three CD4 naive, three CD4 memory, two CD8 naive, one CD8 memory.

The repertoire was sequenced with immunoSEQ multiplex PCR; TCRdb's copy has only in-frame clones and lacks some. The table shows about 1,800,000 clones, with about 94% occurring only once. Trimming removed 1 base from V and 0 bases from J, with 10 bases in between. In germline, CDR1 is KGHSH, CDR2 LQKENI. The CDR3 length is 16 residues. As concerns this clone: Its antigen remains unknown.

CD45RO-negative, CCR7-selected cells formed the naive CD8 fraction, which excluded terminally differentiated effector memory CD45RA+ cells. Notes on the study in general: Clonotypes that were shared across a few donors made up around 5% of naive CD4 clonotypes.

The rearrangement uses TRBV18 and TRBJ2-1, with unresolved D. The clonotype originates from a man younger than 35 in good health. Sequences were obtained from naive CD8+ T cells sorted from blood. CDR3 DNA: TGTGCCAGCTCACCACTTTCAGGCAGCTCCTACAATGAGCAGTTCTTC. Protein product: CASSPLSGSSYNEQFF.